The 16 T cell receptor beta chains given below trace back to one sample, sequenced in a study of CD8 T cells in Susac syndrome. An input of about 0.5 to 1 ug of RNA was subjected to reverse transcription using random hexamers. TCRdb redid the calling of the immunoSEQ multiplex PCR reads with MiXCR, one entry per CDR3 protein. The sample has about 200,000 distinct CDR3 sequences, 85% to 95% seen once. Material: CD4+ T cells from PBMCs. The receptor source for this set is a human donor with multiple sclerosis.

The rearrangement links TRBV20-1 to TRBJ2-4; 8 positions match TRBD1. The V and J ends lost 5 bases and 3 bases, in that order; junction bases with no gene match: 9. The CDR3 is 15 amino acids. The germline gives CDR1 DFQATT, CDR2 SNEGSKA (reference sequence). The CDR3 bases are TGCAGTGCTGTCCTCTGGGGACAGGTCAAAAACATTCAGTACTTC. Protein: CSAVLWGQVKNIQYF.

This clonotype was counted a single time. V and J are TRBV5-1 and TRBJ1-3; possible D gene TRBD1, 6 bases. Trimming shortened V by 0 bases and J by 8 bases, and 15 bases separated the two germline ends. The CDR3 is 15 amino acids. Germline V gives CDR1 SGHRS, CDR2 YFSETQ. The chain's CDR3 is CASSLVGGFTDTIYF. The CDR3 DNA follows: TGCGCCAGCAGCTTGGTCGGGGGCTTTACGGACACCATATATTTT.

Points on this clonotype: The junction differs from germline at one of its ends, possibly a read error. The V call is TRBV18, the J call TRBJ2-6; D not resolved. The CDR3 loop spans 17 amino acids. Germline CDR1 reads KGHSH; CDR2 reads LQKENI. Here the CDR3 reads CASPPGVSHSGANVLTF. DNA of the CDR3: TGTGCCAGCCCACCAGGTGTCAGCCACTCTGGGGCCAACGTCCTGACTTTC.

CDR3 DNA sequence: TGTGCCAGCAGCTCCCAGGGGGCCAAGAATAATTCACCCCTCCACTTT. Translated: CASSSQGAKNNSPLHF. J is TRBJ1-6 and V is TRBV11-1; 8 nucleotides agree with TRBD1. After removal of 4 bases from V and 5 bases from J, the junction contained 7 bases not matched to a gene. From germline, CDR1 is SGHAT and CDR2 FQDESV (reference sequence). The CDR3 covers 16 residues.

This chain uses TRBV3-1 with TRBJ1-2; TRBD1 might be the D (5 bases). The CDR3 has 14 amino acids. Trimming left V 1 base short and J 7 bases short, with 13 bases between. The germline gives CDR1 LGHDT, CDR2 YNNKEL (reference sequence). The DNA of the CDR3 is TGTGCCAGCAGCCAAGGAGCGGGGGGACGTGGCTACACCTTC. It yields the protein CASSQGAGGRGYTF.

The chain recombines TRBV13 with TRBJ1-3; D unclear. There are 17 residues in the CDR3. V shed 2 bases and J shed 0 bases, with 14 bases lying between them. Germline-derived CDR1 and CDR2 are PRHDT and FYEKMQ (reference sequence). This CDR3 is CASSLSPYPASGNTIYF. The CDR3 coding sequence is TGTGCCAGCAGCTTATCGCCGTATCCGGCCTCTGGAAACACCATATATTTT.

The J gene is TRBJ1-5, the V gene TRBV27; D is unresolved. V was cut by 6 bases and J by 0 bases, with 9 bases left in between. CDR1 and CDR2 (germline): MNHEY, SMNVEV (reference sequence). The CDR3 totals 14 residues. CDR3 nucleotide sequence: TGTGCCAGCAGCGTACAGAATAGCAATCAGCCCCAGCATTTT. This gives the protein CASSVQNSNQPQHF.

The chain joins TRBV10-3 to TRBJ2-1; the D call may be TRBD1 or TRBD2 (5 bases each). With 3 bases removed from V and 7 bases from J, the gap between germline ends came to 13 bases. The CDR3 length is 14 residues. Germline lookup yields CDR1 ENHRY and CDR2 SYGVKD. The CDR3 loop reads CAISELGPGNEQFF. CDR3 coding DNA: TGTGCCATCAGTGAATTGGGGCCGGGGAATGAGCAGTTCTTC.

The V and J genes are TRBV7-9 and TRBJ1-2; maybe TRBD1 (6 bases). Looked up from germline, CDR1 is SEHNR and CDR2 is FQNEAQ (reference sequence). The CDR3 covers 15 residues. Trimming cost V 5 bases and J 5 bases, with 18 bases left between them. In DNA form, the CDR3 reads TGTGCCAGCAGCCTCGATGTGCAGGGGAATTATGGCTACACCTTC. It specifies CASSLDVQGNYGYTF.

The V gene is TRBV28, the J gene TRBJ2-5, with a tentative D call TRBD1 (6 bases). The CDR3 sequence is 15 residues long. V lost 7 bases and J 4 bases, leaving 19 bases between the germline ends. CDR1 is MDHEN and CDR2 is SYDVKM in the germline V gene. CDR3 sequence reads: CASMQAGVMGETQYF. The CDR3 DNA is TGTGCCAGCATGCAAGCAGGGGTCATGGGAGAGACCCAGTACTTC.

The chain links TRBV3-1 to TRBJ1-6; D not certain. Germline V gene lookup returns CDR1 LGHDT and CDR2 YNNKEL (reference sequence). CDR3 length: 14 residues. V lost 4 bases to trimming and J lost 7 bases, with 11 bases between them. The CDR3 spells CASSPTEGNSPLHF. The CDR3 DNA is TGTGCCAGCAGCCCCACGGAGGGAAATTCACCCCTCCACTTT.

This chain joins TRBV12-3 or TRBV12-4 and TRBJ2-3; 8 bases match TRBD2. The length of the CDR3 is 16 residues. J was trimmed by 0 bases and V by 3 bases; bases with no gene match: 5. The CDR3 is CASSLAGGHSTDTQYF. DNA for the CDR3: TGTGCCAGCAGTTTGGCGGGGGGCCATAGCACAGATACGCAGTATTTT.

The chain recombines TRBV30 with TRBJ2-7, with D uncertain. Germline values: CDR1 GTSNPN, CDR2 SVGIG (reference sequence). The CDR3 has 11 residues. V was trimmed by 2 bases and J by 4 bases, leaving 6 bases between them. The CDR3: CAWSPAYEQYF. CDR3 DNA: TGTGCCTGGAGTCCCGCTTACGAGCAGTACTTC.

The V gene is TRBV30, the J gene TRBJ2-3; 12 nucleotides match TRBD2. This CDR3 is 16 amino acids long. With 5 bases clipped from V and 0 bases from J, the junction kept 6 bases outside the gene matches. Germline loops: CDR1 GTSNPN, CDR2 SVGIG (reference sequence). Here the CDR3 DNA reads TGTGCCTGGCCCAGGACTAGCGGGGTCAGCACAGATACGCAGTATTTT. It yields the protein CAWPRTSGVSTDTQYF.

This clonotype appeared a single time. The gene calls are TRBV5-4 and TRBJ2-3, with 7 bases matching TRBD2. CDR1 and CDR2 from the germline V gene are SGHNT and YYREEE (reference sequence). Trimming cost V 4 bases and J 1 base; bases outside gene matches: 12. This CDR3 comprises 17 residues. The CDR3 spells CASSPRVGAGGTDTQYF. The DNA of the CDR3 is TGTGCCAGCAGCCCCCGGGTGGGCGCGGGAGGCACAGATACGCAGTATTTT.

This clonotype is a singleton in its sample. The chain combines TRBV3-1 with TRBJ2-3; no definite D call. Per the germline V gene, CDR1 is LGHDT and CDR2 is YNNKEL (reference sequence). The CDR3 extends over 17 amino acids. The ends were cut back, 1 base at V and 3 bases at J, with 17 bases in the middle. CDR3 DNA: TGTGCCAGCAGCCAAGGGGGTGCAGCGTTTCTGACAGATACGCAGTATTTT. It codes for CASSQGGAAFLTDTQYF.